This entry describes one T cell receptor (beta chain). Its matching antigen is unknown. Germline V gene data show CDR1 as SGHRS and CDR2 as YFSETQ. The CDR3 totals 16 residues. The V end was cut by 0 bases, the J end by 5 bases, with 15 bases between. The assay was run at deep level. Clones were read by immunoSEQ multiplex PCR, and TCRdb kept only the in-frame ones, dropping some. The top ten clones hold around 0.14% of a sample with 2.5 million or so clones, 90% to 95% of them seen once. This specimen comes from a study of shared clonotypes between healthy human individuals. General observations from the study: The sampled material consisted only of blood, and tissue repertoires are likely to differ.

The receptor's source is a man younger than 35 in good health. The sample comprised naive CD4+ T cells sorted from blood. Noted subset: CD45RA+ positively selected. The V call is TRBV5-1, the J call TRBJ2-1; D not resolved. The CDR3 region is CASSLVTPLRNNEQFF. CDR3 nucleotides: TGCGCCAGCAGCTTGGTTACCCCCCTACGGAACAATGAGCAGTTCTTC.